The 18 T cell receptor beta chains given below trace back to one sample, sequenced in a study of T cells in Graves' hyperthyroidism and ophthalmopathy. TCR beta CDR3 regions were amplified from RNA transcripts. HTBI primers drove first-round RT-PCR of the TCR CDR3. TCRdb re-analysed the multiplex PCR reads in MiXCR, keeping a single row per CDR3 protein. The top ten hold around two fifths of the sample, which has approximately 380,000 distinct CDR3 sequences, roughly 18% seen once. The sample taken for sequencing was blood. Source of these receptors: a young man with Graves' ophthalmopathy.

This clonotype was found many times. The V gene is TRBV6-1, the J gene TRBJ1-2; D is unresolved. Germline assignment: CDR1 MNHNS and CDR2 SASEGT. The CDR3 consists of 12 residues. Trimming stripped 5 bases from V and 8 bases from J, with 12 bases between. The CDR3 protein is CASSTPGGGYTF. DNA for the CDR3: TGTGCCAGCAGTACCCCTGGAGGAGGCTACACCTTC.

This clonotype was counted many times. The chain couples TRBV7-8 to TRBJ1-2; TRBD1 might be the D (5 bases). The germline V gene encodes CDR1 SGHVS and CDR2 FQNEAQ. Trimming removed 1 base from V and 2 bases from J, with 11 bases in between. The CDR3 runs to 15 residues. CDR3 nucleotides: TGTGCCAGCAGCTTAGGGGGCGGGCAAAACTATGGCTACACCTTC. The encoded protein is CASSLGGGQNYGYTF. The full variable domain, rest sourced from reference TRBV7-8 and TRBJ1-2, is GAGVSQSPRYKVAKRGQDVALRCDPISGHVSLFWYQQALGQGPEFLTYFQNEAQLDKSGLPSDRFFAERPEGSVSTLKIQRTQQEDSAVYLCASSLGGGQNYGYTFGSGTRLTVV.

With regard to this clonotype: One end of the junction is discordant with germline, which a read error may explain. This chain uses TRBV7-9 with TRBJ1-1, with D unclear. The CDR3 extends over 11 amino acids. CDR1 and CDR2 (germline): SEHNR, FQNEAQ (reference sequence). The CDR3 loop is CANSFDLEAFF. The CDR3 DNA sequence: TGTGCCAACAGCTTCGACCTTGAAGCTTTCTTT.

V and J are TRBV6-1 and TRBJ2-3; maybe TRBD2 (6 bases). The germline V and J ends were trimmed by 6 bases and 3 bases, with 10 bases remaining between them. The CDR3 length is 13 residues. The germline V gene encodes CDR1 MNHNS and CDR2 SASEGT. As DNA, the CDR3 is TGTGCCAGCAGCCCGGGGGAAACAGATACGCAGTATTTT. Its protein product is CASSPGETDTQYF.

This clonotype was found many times. The chain couples TRBV6-1 to TRBJ1-1, with D possibly TRBD1 on 6 matching bases. V was shortened by 7 bases and J by 5 bases, with 17 bases between the two germline ends. The germline V gene has CDR1 MNHNS and CDR2 SASEGT. CDR3 length: 14 residues. CDR3 sequence (DNA): TGTGCCAGCATACCGGGGGCGCGAATTACTGAAGCTTTCTTT. It translates to CASIPGARITEAFF.

This clonotype was seen only once. This sequence joins TRBV24-1 and TRBJ1-5; possibly TRBD1 for D (5 bases). CDR1 and CDR2 (germline): KGHDR, SFDVKD. With 5 bases removed from V and 3 bases from J, the gap between germline ends came to 10 bases. The CDR3 consists of 14 residues. CDR3 loop: CATSGRVDNQPQHF. The CDR3 nucleotides read TGTGCCACCAGTGGCAGGGTCGACAATCAGCCCCAGCATTTT.

This clonotype was counted a few times. The rearrangement joins TRBV12-5 to TRBJ2-2, with a tentative D call TRBD2 (5 bases). This CDR3 contains 12 residues. The germline V gene has CDR1 LGHNT and CDR2 FRNRAP. The V end lost 8 bases, the J end lost 6 bases, and 10 bases lay between the germline ends. In DNA form, the CDR3 reads TGTGCTAGTTACGGGCGGGCCGGGGAGCTGTTTTTT. It specifies CASYGRAGELFF.

This clonotype was counted at least ten times. The rearrangement joins TRBV2 to TRBJ2-1; TRBD1 matches at 7 bases. The V gene's germline CDR1 is SNHLY and CDR2 FYNNEI. The CDR3 totals 14 residues. The J segment lost 4 bases and the V segment lost 4 bases, leaving 4 bases of the junction unmatched. The CDR3 loop reads CASSAQTGYNEQFF. The CDR3 nucleotides are TGTGCCAGCAGTGCCCAGACAGGGTACAATGAGCAGTTCTTC.

V usage is TRBV20-1 and J usage is TRBJ1-1; TRBD1 is a possible D gene (5 bases). The V end was cut by 4 bases, the J end by 0 bases, with 12 bases between. Germline CDR1 and CDR2: DFQATT and SNEGSKA (reference sequence). The CDR3 is 14 amino acids. The CDR3 here is CSAKVGGMNTEAFF. CDR3 nucleotide sequence: TGCAGTGCTAAGGTCGGGGGTATGAACACTGAAGCTTTCTTT.

This clonotype has just a few counts. V is TRBV6-1 and J is TRBJ2-7; D call uncertain. Trimming pared 10 bases from V and 3 bases from J, leaving 10 bases between. CDR3 length: 11 residues. From germline, CDR1 is MNHNS and CDR2 SASEGT. As DNA, the CDR3 is TGTGCCACCACAGACGGCTACGAGCAGTACTTC. It specifies CATTDGYEQYF.

Worth noting for this clonotype: Mismatch with germline at one junction end may stem from a read error. The chain carries TRBV12-3 or TRBV12-4 and TRBJ1-3; D is uncertain. CDR3 length equals 15 residues. The CDR3 sequence is CASSLVRVSGNAIYF. Written as DNA, the CDR3 is TGTGCCAGCAGTTTAGTCCGGGTCTCTGGAAACGCCATATATTTT.

This clonotype has at least ten counts. The gene calls are TRBV20-1 and TRBJ2-1, with unresolved D. Germline V gives CDR1 DFQATT, CDR2 SNEGSKA (reference sequence). The CDR3 is 13 amino acids. Trimming shortened V by 3 bases and J by 4 bases, and 10 bases separated the two germline ends. CDR3 coding DNA: TGCAGTGCTAGGTCCCACCTATACAATGAGCAGTTCTTC. This encodes CSARSHLYNEQFF.

This clonotype turned up a few times. The V and J genes are TRBV6-1 and TRBJ1-6; no definite D call. The germline V gene has CDR1 MNHNS and CDR2 SASEGT. The CDR3 consists of 15 residues. V lost 5 bases to trimming and J lost 1 base, with 9 bases between them. The chain's CDR3 is CASSHERSYNSPLHF. For the CDR3, the DNA is TGTGCCAGCAGTCATGAAAGGTCCTATAATTCACCCCTCCACTTT.

This clonotype was observed at least ten times. This chain connects TRBV3-1 to TRBJ1-2; D call uncertain. Trimming cost V 4 bases and J 3 bases, with 9 bases left between them. The germline gives CDR1 LGHDT, CDR2 YNNKEL (reference sequence). The CDR3 extends over 13 amino acids. The CDR3 coding sequence is TGTGCCAGCAGCCTGGAAGGGCACTATGGCTACACCTTC. This codes for CASSLEGHYGYTF.

This clonotype has ten or more counts. V gene TRBV27 combines with J gene TRBJ2-5, with D perhaps TRBD1 or TRBD2 (5 bases each). Trimming left V 6 bases short and J 2 bases short, with 13 bases between. The germline V gene has CDR1 MNHEY and CDR2 SMNVEV (reference sequence). This CDR3 comprises 14 residues. CDR3: CASRERGDQETQYF. CDR3 coding DNA: TGTGCCAGCAGGGAGAGGGGTGATCAAGAGACCCAGTACTTC.

There are many counts of this clonotype. The rearrangement joins TRBV7-9 to TRBJ1-2; no clear D. Germline V gives CDR1 SEHNR, CDR2 FQNEAQ (reference sequence). Trimming left V 10 bases short and J 5 bases short, with 17 bases between. This CDR3 comprises 13 residues. The CDR3 loop is CAIPTGVGYGYTF. As DNA, the CDR3 is TGTGCCATTCCGACCGGCGTAGGGTATGGCTACACCTTC.

This clonotype has a count of ten or more. The CDR3 is CASSLERGHEQYF. The DNA for the CDR3 is TGTGCCAGCAGCTTGGAGAGGGGCCACGAGCAGTACTTC. This chain joins TRBV11-3 and TRBJ2-7, with D perhaps given as TRBD1 or TRBD2 (5 bases each). Deletions cut 3 bases from V and 5 bases from J, with 11 bases between. The CDR3 extends over 13 amino acids. Germline V CDR1 and CDR2: SGHNT, YENEEA.

This clonotype was counted ten times or more. The gene calls are TRBV3-1 and TRBJ1-1; 8 bases agree with TRBD1. CDR3 length: 17 residues. CDR1 LGHDT and CDR2 YNNKEL come from the germline V gene (reference sequence). J gave up 4 bases and V 1 base, and 11 bases lay outside the gene matches. In DNA, the CDR3 is TGTGCCAGCAGCCAAGTGGCAGGGGGCGGGAGAGGCACTGAAGCTTTCTTT. Translating gives CASSQVAGGGRGTEAFF. Full variable domain (rest looked up from reference TRBV3-1 and TRBJ1-1): DTAVSQTPKYLVTQMGNDKSIKCEQNLGHDTMYWYKQDSKKFLKIMFSYNNKELIINETVPNRFSPKSPDKAHLNLHINSLELGDSAVYFCASSQVAGGGRGTEAFFGQGTRLTVV.